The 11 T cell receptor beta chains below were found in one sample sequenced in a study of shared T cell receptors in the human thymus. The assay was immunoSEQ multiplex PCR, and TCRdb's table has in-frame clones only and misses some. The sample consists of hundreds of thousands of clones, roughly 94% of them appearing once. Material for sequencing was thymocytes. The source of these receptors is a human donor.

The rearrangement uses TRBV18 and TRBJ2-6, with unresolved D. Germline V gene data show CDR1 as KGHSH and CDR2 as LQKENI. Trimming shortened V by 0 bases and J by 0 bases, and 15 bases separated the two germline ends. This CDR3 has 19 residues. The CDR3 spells CASSPPVGKRTSGANVLTF. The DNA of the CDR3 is TGTGCCAGCTCACCACCGGTCGGCAAACGAACCTCTGGGGCCAACGTCCTGACTTTC.

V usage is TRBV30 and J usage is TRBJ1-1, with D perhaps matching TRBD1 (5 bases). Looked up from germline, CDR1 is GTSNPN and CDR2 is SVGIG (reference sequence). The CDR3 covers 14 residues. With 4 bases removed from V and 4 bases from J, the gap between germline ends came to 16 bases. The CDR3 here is CAWTWAGIGTEAFF. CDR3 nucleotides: TGTGCCTGGACCTGGGCAGGGATCGGCACTGAAGCTTTCTTT.

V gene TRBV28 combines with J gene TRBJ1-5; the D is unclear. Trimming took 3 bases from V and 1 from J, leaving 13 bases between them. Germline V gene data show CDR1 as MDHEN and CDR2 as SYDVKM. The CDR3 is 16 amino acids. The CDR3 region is CASSLGLLGSNQPQHF. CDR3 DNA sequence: TGTGCCAGCAGTTTGGGCCTACTGGGAAGCAATCAGCCCCAGCATTTT.

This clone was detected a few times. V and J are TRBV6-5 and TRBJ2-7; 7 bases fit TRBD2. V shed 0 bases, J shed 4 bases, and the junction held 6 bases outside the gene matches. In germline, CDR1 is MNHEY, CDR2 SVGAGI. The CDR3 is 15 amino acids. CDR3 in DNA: TGTGCCAGCAGTTACTCGCGGGGGAAAATTTACGAGCAGTACTTC. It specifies CASSYSRGKIYEQYF.

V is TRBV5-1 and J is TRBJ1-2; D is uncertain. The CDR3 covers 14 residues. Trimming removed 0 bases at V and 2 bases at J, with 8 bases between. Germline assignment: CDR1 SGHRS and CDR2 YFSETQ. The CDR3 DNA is TGCGCCAGCAGCTTGGGTAAGGTGAACTATGGCTACACCTTC. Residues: CASSLGKVNYGYTF.

The CDR3 loop is CSVEKEGERGRDYGYTF. CDR3 nucleotides: TGCAGCGTTGAGAAGGAAGGGGAAAGGGGGCGCGACTATGGCTACACCTTC. V usage is TRBV29-1 and J usage is TRBJ1-2; TRBD1 aligns across 7 bases. The CDR3 consists of 17 residues. The germline CDR1 and CDR2 sequences are SQVTM and ANQGSEA. J gave up 3 bases and V 3 bases, and 16 bases lay outside the gene matches.

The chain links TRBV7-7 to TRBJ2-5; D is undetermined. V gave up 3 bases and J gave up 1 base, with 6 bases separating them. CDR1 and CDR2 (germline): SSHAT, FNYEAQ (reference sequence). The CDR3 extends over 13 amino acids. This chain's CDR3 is CASSFLGQETQYF. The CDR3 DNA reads TGTGCCAGCAGCTTTCTGGGCCAAGAGACCCAGTACTTC.

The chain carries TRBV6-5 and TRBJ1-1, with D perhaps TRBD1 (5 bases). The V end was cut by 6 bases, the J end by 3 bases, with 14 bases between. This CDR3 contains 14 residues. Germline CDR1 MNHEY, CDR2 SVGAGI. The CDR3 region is CASSRRAGDTEAFF. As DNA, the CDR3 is TGTGCCAGCAGCCGTCGAGCGGGGGACACTGAAGCTTTCTTT.

The CDR3 DNA reads as TGCGCCAGCAGCCTGGGGACAGGGGCATCCTACGAGCAGTACTTC. It is translated as CASSLGTGASYEQYF. The V and J genes are TRBV4-1 and TRBJ2-7; 10 nucleotides align to TRBD1. Per the germline V gene, CDR1 is MGHRA and CDR2 is YSYEKL. V gave up 4 bases and J gave up 1 base; unmatched junction bases: 4. The CDR3 contains 15 residues.

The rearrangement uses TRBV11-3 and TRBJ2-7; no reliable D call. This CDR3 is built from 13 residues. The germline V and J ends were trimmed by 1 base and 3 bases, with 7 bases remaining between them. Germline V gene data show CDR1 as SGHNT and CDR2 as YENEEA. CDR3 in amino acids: CASSLAENYEQYF. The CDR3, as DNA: TGTGCCAGCAGCTTAGCGGAGAACTACGAGCAGTACTTC.

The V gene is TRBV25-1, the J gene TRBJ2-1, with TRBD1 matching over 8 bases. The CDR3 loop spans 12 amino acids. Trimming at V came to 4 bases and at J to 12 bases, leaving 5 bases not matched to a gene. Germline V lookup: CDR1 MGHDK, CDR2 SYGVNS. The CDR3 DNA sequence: TGTGCCAGCAGTGTTCCCGGGACAGGGCAGTTCTTC. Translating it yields CASSVPGTGQFF.